Here is one T cell receptor (beta chain) with its context. The target antigen is unknown. Profiled with immunoSEQ multiplex PCR; TCRdb holds only in-frame clones, not every one. The data show tens of thousands of clones, roughly nine tenths seen once. This entry belongs to a study of T cell responses to AZD1222 COVID-19 vaccine. Analyses pooled second doses at about 4 or about 12 weeks. Study-level results: Targets within unmutated variant regions were reportedly found for nearly half of spike-specific TCRs. Receipt of two AZD1222 doses was followed by a rise in Spike-specific TCR breadth and depth. Baseline seropositives among AZD1222 recipients totaled only 5 to 7.

The germline gives CDR1 MNHNY, CDR2 SVGAGI (reference sequence). CDR3 length equals 14 residues. Trimming left V 2 bases short and J 5 bases short, with 12 bases between. The V and J genes are TRBV6-6 and TRBJ1-1; D ambiguous. The clonotype comes from an adult who received the AZD1222 COVID-19 vaccine. Specimen: peripheral blood, collected 28 days after the second AZD1222 dose. The CDR3 protein is CASSYPLGGTEAFF. CDR3 nucleotides: TGTGCCAGCAGTTACCCCTTGGGTGGAACTGAAGCTTTCTTT.